Below, 10 T cell receptor beta chains from the same sample are listed, as sequenced in a study of blood T cell repertoires in COVID-19. Here immunoSEQ multiplex PCR was the method, and the copy in TCRdb shows in-frame clones only, minus some. This sample has approximately 180,000 clones; approximately 88% occur once, and the top ten carry 1.6%. The sequencing input was peripheral blood. All receptors derive from a woman aged 50 to 65 with acute or convalescent COVID-19.

The chain has TRBV7-8 and TRBJ2-5, with D possibly TRBD1 on 5 matching bases. V shed 1 base and J shed 5 bases, with 11 bases lying between them. This CDR3 is 14 amino acids long. Germline CDR1 and CDR2: SGHVS and FQNEAQ. The CDR3 DNA reads TGTGCCAGCAGCTTAGTTCCAGGGAAGGAGACCCAGTACTTC. The encoded protein is CASSLVPGKETQYF.

This rearrangement joins TRBV7-9 to TRBJ1-2; D is perhaps TRBD1 (6 bases). Trimming left V 5 bases short and J 7 bases short, with 11 bases between. CDR1 and CDR2 from the germline V gene are SEHNR and FQNEAQ (reference sequence). This CDR3 region has 12 residues. The DNA for the CDR3 is TGTGCCAGCAGCCAGGCGGGGGCTGGCTACACCTTC. As protein: CASSQAGAGYTF.

The rearrangement joins TRBV19 to TRBJ2-7; D call uncertain. Germline loops: CDR1 LNHDA, CDR2 SQIVND (reference sequence). The CDR3 is 13 residues long. Trimming removed 5 bases at V and 6 bases at J, with 14 bases between. DNA for the CDR3: TGTGCCAGTAGTGACCCCGACTCCCGCGAGCAGTACTTC. Amino acid sequence: CASSDPDSREQYF.

V usage is TRBV2 and J usage is TRBJ2-1, with D possibly matching TRBD2 (6 bases). V was pared by 6 bases and J by 0 bases, with 12 bases between. CDR1 and CDR2 from the germline V gene are SNHLY and FYNNEI. The CDR3 consists of 15 residues. The CDR3 here is CASRGTVSSYNEQFF. Written as DNA, the CDR3 is TGTGCCAGCAGGGGGACTGTAAGCTCCTACAATGAGCAGTTCTTC. Together with reference TRBV2 and TRBJ2-1, the CDR3 gives the full variable domain: EPEVTQTPSHQVTQMGQEVILRCVPISNHLYFYWYRQILGQKVEFLVSFYNNEISEKSEIFDDQFSVERPDGSNFTLKIRSTKLEDSAMYFCASRGTVSSYNEQFFGPGTRLTVL.

The chain uses TRBV6-2 or TRBV6-3 and TRBJ1-1; TRBD1 matches 7 bases. V lost 1 base, J lost 1 base, and 6 bases stayed unmatched. This CDR3 region has 16 residues. The germline gives CDR1 MNHEY, CDR2 SVGEGT. The CDR3 loop reads CASSYWGTEGNTEAFF. The CDR3 region has the DNA TGTGCCAGCAGTTACTGGGGGACAGAAGGGAACACTGAAGCTTTCTTT.

The chain links TRBV3-1 (or the pseudogene TRBV3-2) to TRBJ1-2; D unclear. The CDR3 spans 16 residues. Germline CDR1 is LGHDT and CDR2 is YNNKEL (reference sequence). With 4 bases removed from V and 1 base from J, the gap between germline ends came to 16 bases. The CDR3 bases are TGTGCCAGCAGCCTAATGGCAGATCCCATTAACTATGGCTACACCTTC. This sequence encodes CASSLMADPINYGYTF.

This rearrangement joins TRBV27 to TRBJ1-2; 8 bases match TRBD1. CDR1 MNHEY and CDR2 SMNVEV come from the germline V gene (reference sequence). The CDR3 has 13 amino acids. Germline trimming cut 2 bases from V and 8 bases from J; bases unmatched to any gene: 4. The CDR3: CASSLGTGYGYTF. The CDR3 DNA is TGTGCCAGCAGTTTAGGGACAGGCTACGGCTACACCTTC.

V and J are TRBV4-3 and TRBJ2-7; 13 bases map to TRBD2. Germline values: CDR1 LGHNA, CDR2 YSLEER. The length of the CDR3 is 16 residues. V trimming: 4 bases; J trimming: 1 base; junction bases outside the gene matches: 4. The CDR3 protein is CASSLRLAGGSYEQYF. CDR3 bases: TGCGCCAGCAGCCTTAGACTAGCGGGGGGATCCTACGAGCAGTACTTC.

In this sample, this clone turned up a few times. The chain links TRBV7-6 to TRBJ2-7; possible D gene TRBD1, 6 bases. V was trimmed by 1 base and J by 7 bases, leaving 14 bases between them. Germline loops: CDR1 SGHVS, CDR2 FNYEAQ. This CDR3 has 14 amino acids. The CDR3 reads CASSLGQGPGEQYF. CDR3 sequence (DNA): TGTGCCAGCAGCTTAGGCCAGGGGCCGGGGGAGCAGTACTTC.

This clone has just a few counts. The chain couples TRBV29-1 to TRBJ1-3; D gene unclear. The CDR3 spans 15 residues. Germline assignment: CDR1 SQVTM and CDR2 ANQGSEA. Trimming pared 6 bases from V and 0 bases from J, leaving 15 bases between. The CDR3 sequence: CSVTTMRGSGNTIYF. CDR3 DNA sequence: TGCAGCGTAACCACAATGCGGGGCTCTGGAAACACCATATATTTT.